The next 8 T cell receptor beta chains were all read from a single sample in a study of molecular identifiers for immune sequencing clone quantification. TCRdb redid the calling of the PCR reads with MiXCR, one entry per CDR3 protein. This sample has 490,000 or so distinct CDR3 sequences, with under 30% found just once. Material: naive CD8+ T cells from blood, with Jurkat cell RNA spiked in. The subset denotes: FACS-sorted CD8+CD4-CCR7+CD45RA+ naive T cells. These TCRs come from a human donor in good health. Some libraries in this study had Jurkat cell RNA spiked in.

On this clonotype itself: A single base separates this from a much larger clone, so it may be a read error. The V and J genes are TRBV7-2 and TRBJ1-1; no clear D gene. Germline values: CDR1 SGHTA, CDR2 FQGNSA. The CDR3 runs to 13 residues. Trimming removed 7 bases at V and 5 bases at J, with 14 bases between. The CDR3 nucleotides are TGTGCCAGCAATCAATGGATGGGTACTGAAGCTTTCTTT. Translation: CASNQWMGTEAFF.

This clonotype was observed a few times. The chain carries TRBV4-1 and TRBJ2-2, with a weak D call TRBD1 (7 bases). CDR3 length equals 16 residues. CDR1 MGHRA and CDR2 YSYEKL come from the germline V gene. V dropped 5 bases and J dropped 2 bases, with 15 bases sitting between them. The CDR3 spells CASSGRQGLNTGELFF. DNA for the CDR3: TGCGCCAGCAGCGGGCGACAGGGACTTAACACCGGGGAGCTGTTTTTT.

Regarding this clonotype: With a much larger clone just one base away, this may be a read error. This sequence joins TRBV14 and TRBJ2-5; the D is unclear. Germline CDR1 reads SGHDN; CDR2 reads FVKESK. The V end was cut by 8 bases, the J end by 3 bases, with 13 bases between. This CDR3 is 13 amino acids long. The CDR3 nucleotides are TGTGCCAGCGGCCCTCCAGCAGAAGAGACCCAGTACTTC. It translates to CASGPPAEETQYF.

Regarding this clonotype: This may be a read error, as it is one base from a much larger clone. This sequence joins TRBV6-2 or TRBV6-3 and TRBJ1-1, with D unresolved. Germline CDR1 reads MNHEY; CDR2 reads SVGEGT. The ends were cut back, 5 bases at V and 1 base at J, with 5 bases in the middle. The CDR3 extends over 12 amino acids. The DNA for the CDR3 is TGTGCCAGCAGTATAGAGAACACTGAAGCTTTCTTT. Its translation is CASSIENTEAFF.

As regards this clonotype: Given a much more abundant clone one base away, this may be a read error. The chain carries TRBV7-3 and TRBJ2-2, with D hard to call. CDR1 SGHTA and CDR2 FQGTGA come from the germline V gene. The V end was cut by 6 bases, the J end by 0 bases, with 8 bases between. CDR3 length: 14 residues. The CDR3 loop is CASRQNSNTGELFF. CDR3 sequence (DNA): TGTGCCAGCAGACAGAATTCGAACACCGGGGAGCTGTTTTTT.

The table lists this clonotype with a few counts. This chain connects TRBV4-3 to TRBJ2-1, with 9 bases matching TRBD2. CDR3 length: 16 residues. The V gene's germline CDR1 is LGHNA and CDR2 YSLEER. The ends lost 0 bases at V and 10 bases at J; junction bases unmatched: 10. CDR3 coding DNA: TGCGCCAGCAGCCAAGATGCCCTAGCGGGGCTGGGAGAGCAGTTCTTC. Translated, it gives CASSQDALAGLGEQFF.

This clonotype was seen a handful of times. The chain uses TRBV3-1 and TRBJ2-3; either TRBD1 or TRBD2 may fit D (5 bases each). The germline V gene encodes CDR1 LGHDT and CDR2 YNNKEL (reference sequence). V was pared by 6 bases and J by 3 bases, with 16 bases between. This CDR3 contains 15 residues. Written as DNA, the CDR3 is TGTGCCAGCAGACCCGGGACCTACTTGACAGATACGCAGTATTTT. This sequence encodes CASRPGTYLTDTQYF.

This clonotype occurred many times. The gene calls are TRBV7-9 and TRBJ1-1; TRBD1 is a possible D gene (5 bases). The CDR3 covers 15 residues. V lost 6 bases and J 1 base, leaving 15 bases between the germline ends. Germline V gene sequence: CDR1 SEHNR, CDR2 FQNEAQ (reference sequence). CDR3 amino acids: CASRSPSGANTEAFF. The CDR3, as DNA: TGTGCCAGCAGATCCCCCTCCGGGGCGAACACTGAAGCTTTCTTT.